The clone carrying this T cell receptor (beta chain) was picked up many times. This sample is drawn from a study of blood T cells in healthy people across ages. Using a J-beta primer mix together with a sample-barcoded 5' primer, a second PCR was run for about 6 to 11 cycles. TCRdb fed the 5' RACE reads into MiXCR, producing one record per CDR3 protein. Here the sample spans 650,000 to 800,000 distinct CDR3 sequences, about 50% being singletons. The CDR3 runs to 15 residues. V was shortened by 5 bases and J by 4 bases, with 17 bases between the two germline ends. Germline CDR1 MNHEY, CDR2 SVGEGT. The TCR originated in a woman older than 75 in good health. Material: blood. V and J are TRBV6-2 or TRBV6-3 and TRBJ1-2; the D gene is possibly TRBD1 (6 bases). DNA of the CDR3: TGTGCCAGCAGTCGAGAGACAGGTCCTATCTATGGCTACACCTTC. Protein: CASSRETGPIYGYTF.